Below, 5 T cell receptor beta chains from the same sample are listed, as sequenced in a study of T cells in localized non-small cell lung cancer. The table came from immunoSEQ multiplex PCR; TCRdb's copy has only in-frame clones and leaves some out. The sample holds 25,000 to 30,000 clones, 80% to 90% seen once. This specimen consisted of peripheral blood, obtained before any cancer treatment. These receptors all stem from a woman between 18 and 50 years old with stage I lung adenocarcinoma.

The chain carries TRBV6-1 and TRBJ1-2, with D unresolved. The CDR3 totals 14 residues. CDR1 and CDR2 (germline): MNHNS, SASEGT. Deletions cut 2 bases from V and 4 bases from J, with 11 bases between. Here the CDR3 reads CASSEITAFYGYTF. In DNA, the CDR3 is TGTGCCAGCAGTGAAATAACTGCCTTCTATGGCTACACCTTC.

This clone has a handful of counts. The V gene is TRBV7-3, the J gene TRBJ1-2; TRBD1 matches at 7 bases. Trimming at V came to 0 bases and at J to 3 bases, leaving 4 bases not matched to a gene. This CDR3 spans 15 amino acids. Germline V gives CDR1 SGHTA, CDR2 FQGTGA. The CDR3 coding sequence is TGTGCCAGCAGCTTAACGTCTCAGGGGGACTATGGCTACACCTTC. Amino acid sequence: CASSLTSQGDYGYTF. The full variable domain, with the rest looked up from reference TRBV7-3 and TRBJ1-2, is GAGVSQTPSNKVTEKGKYVELRCDPISGHTALYWYRQSLGQGPEFLIYFQGTGAADDSGLPNDRFFAVRPEGSVSTLKIQRTERGDSAVYLCASSLTSQGDYGYTFGSGTRLTVV.

This clone showed up just once. This chain joins TRBV6-1 and TRBJ1-2; D might be TRBD1 (5 bases). CDR1 and CDR2 from the germline V gene are MNHNS and SASEGT. This CDR3 is 13 amino acids long. Trimming shortened V by 2 bases and J by 7 bases, and 11 bases separated the two germline ends. The CDR3 loop reads CASSETGRGGYTF. The CDR3 nucleotides are TGTGCCAGCAGTGAAACTGGAAGGGGTGGCTACACCTTC.

This rearrangement joins TRBV11-2 to TRBJ2-7; D remains unclear. Trimming took off 2 bases at V and 6 bases at J, with 11 bases between the two ends. The germline V gene encodes CDR1 SGHAT and CDR2 FQNNGV. The CDR3 contains 13 residues. The CDR3 reads CASSLTPHREQYF. As DNA, the CDR3 is TGTGCCAGCAGCTTAACACCTCACCGCGAGCAGTACTTC.

This rearrangement joins TRBV11-2 to TRBJ2-5; D not certain. Trimming removed 5 bases at V and 2 bases at J, with 6 bases between. Germline lookup yields CDR1 SGHAT and CDR2 FQNNGV. There are 12 residues in the CDR3. CDR3 coding DNA: TGTGCCAGCAGCCCCTATCAAGAGACCCAGTACTTC. This gives the protein CASSPYQETQYF.